The 10 T cell receptor beta chains listed next were all sequenced from one sample in a study of control samples from healthy donors and cancer patients. Data came from immunoSEQ multiplex PCR; TCRdb stores just in-frame clones and leaves some out. The sample contains some 80,000 clones, 92% of which appear only once. The specimen sequenced was blood. These receptors originate from a woman aged 55-69 years in good health.

The rearrangement links TRBV2 to TRBJ2-5, with D unclear. V shed 4 bases and J shed 2 bases, with 8 bases lying between them. Germline V gene data show CDR1 as SNHLY and CDR2 as FYNNEI. The CDR3 totals 13 residues. The CDR3 nucleotides read TGTGCCAGCAGTGTGGGCCAGCAAGAGACCCAGTACTTC. Protein product: CASSVGQQETQYF.

The gene calls are TRBV30 and TRBJ2-7; 9 nucleotides match TRBD1. The CDR3 contains 12 residues. Per the germline V gene, CDR1 is GTSNPN and CDR2 is SVGIG (reference sequence). V dropped 5 bases and J dropped 6; count of bases not matched to a gene: 5. The CDR3 region has the DNA TGTGCCTGGGGACAGGGGCGGGTCGAGCAGTACTTC. Its translation: CAWGQGRVEQYF.

The rearrangement links TRBV19 to TRBJ1-5; D is perhaps TRBD1 (6 bases). This CDR3 has 15 amino acids. Trimming stripped 5 bases from V and 7 bases from J, with 18 bases between. CDR1 LNHDA and CDR2 SQIVND come from the germline V gene (reference sequence). As DNA, the CDR3 is TGTGCCAGTAGTGGATACAGGGCAGAGGGACAGCCCCAGCATTTT. Its translation: CASSGYRAEGQPQHF.

The chain combines TRBV12-3 or TRBV12-4 with TRBJ1-1; no definite D call. V was cut by 3 bases and J by 0 bases, with 5 bases left in between. The CDR3 spans 13 residues. CDR3 DNA sequence: TGTGCCAGCAGTTTGGTGATGAACACTGAAGCTTTCTTT. Translation gives CASSLVMNTEAFF.

J is TRBJ1-1 and V is TRBV19; TRBD1 matches 9 bases. Germline CDR1 and CDR2: LNHDA and SQIVND (reference sequence). This CDR3 has 14 amino acids. Trimming at V came to 4 bases and at J to 6 bases, leaving 6 bases not matched to a gene. The CDR3 sequence is CASSTRQGVAEAFF. CDR3 DNA: TGTGCCAGTAGTACAAGACAGGGGGTAGCTGAAGCTTTCTTT.

This chain joins TRBV28 and TRBJ2-2; D is unresolved. Germline assignment: CDR1 MDHEN and CDR2 SYDVKM. The V and J ends lost 2 bases and 2 bases respectively, with 15 bases between them. This CDR3 spans 17 amino acids. The CDR3 is CASSLQVAAPNTGELFF. The CDR3 DNA is TGTGCCAGCAGTTTACAGGTAGCAGCCCCAAACACCGGGGAGCTGTTTTTT.

This chain links TRBV10-3 with TRBJ1-3; D gene ambiguous. This CDR3 is built from 15 residues. Trimming shortened V by 5 bases and J by 4 bases, and 15 bases separated the two germline ends. Per the germline V gene, CDR1 is ENHRY and CDR2 is SYGVKD. The CDR3 loop is CAISTLDDRGNTIYF. For the CDR3, the DNA is TGTGCCATCAGTACTCTTGACGACCGGGGAAACACCATATATTTT.

The chain recombines TRBV9 with TRBJ1-6; D might be TRBD1 (5 bases). The CDR3 consists of 16 residues. The germline gives CDR1 SGDLS, CDR2 YYNGEE. V was trimmed by 2 bases and J by 4 bases, leaving 13 bases between them. The CDR3 loop is CASSVADRGYNSPLHF. The CDR3, as DNA: TGTGCCAGCAGCGTGGCGGATAGGGGATATAATTCACCCCTCCACTTT.

The rearrangement uses TRBV11-2 and TRBJ1-1; tentative D call: TRBD1 (5 bases). Trimming took off 3 bases at V and 10 bases at J, with 15 bases between the two ends. Germline values: CDR1 SGHAT, CDR2 FQNNGV. The length of the CDR3 is 13 residues. CDR3 amino acids: CASSFQGSLGAFF. The DNA for the CDR3 is TGTGCCAGCAGCTTCCAGGGAAGTCTCGGAGCTTTCTTT.

The rearrangement links TRBV3-1 (or the pseudogene TRBV3-2) to TRBJ2-7, with TRBD2 as a possible D gene (6 bases). Germline-derived CDR1 and CDR2 are LGHDT and YNNKEL (reference sequence). This CDR3 is 12 amino acids long. V was cut by 4 bases and J by 3 bases, with 7 bases left in between. CDR3 sequence: CASSRLDYEQYF. For the CDR3, the DNA is TGTGCCAGCAGCCGACTAGACTACGAGCAGTACTTC.